This TCR beta chain came from a study of blood T cell repertoires in COVID-19. This clone showed up just once. Germline CDR1 and CDR2: SGHKS and YYEKEE (reference sequence). The CDR3 is 17 amino acids. Trimming removed 2 bases at V and 1 base at J, with 19 bases between. Enrollees, about 18 to 95 years old, lived in around 23 US areas. The data were produced by immunoSEQ multiplex PCR, yet TCRdb's version contains in-frame clones alone and is incomplete. The data hold around 400,000 clones, with just over 90% observed a single time. This TCR derives from a woman in her thirties or forties who had been exposed to COVID-19. This chain connects TRBV5-5 to TRBJ2-7; D is possibly TRBD2 (6 bases). The sequenced sample consisted of PBMCs or T cells enriched from blood (not recorded which). The CDR3 DNA reads as TGTGCCAGCAGCTTAGATTTGAGGAGGGTTGGATCCTACGAGCAGTACTTC. Protein sequence: CASSLDLRRVGSYEQYF.